The source of this T cell receptor (beta chain) is a study of shared clonotypes between healthy human individuals. Study in general: Per-donor plates numbered three CD4 naive, three CD4 memory, two CD8 naive and one CD8 memory.

Study processing details: Sequence data from immunoSEQ were junction-only and lacked quality scores; consequently, filtering differed. Only in-frame clones appear in the TCRdb table, and some are missing; sequencing was by immunoSEQ multiplex PCR. V, J and clone size are those of that table, while D and trimming were read from the DNA. The table has about 2.2 million clones, roughly 91% seen once. The CDR3 is 17 residues long. V lost 2 bases and J lost 5; bases outside the gene matches: 6. The germline V gene encodes CDR1 SEHNR and CDR2 FQNEAQ (reference sequence). Naive-designated CD8 cells lacked CD45RO, were positively enriched for CCR7, and omitted terminally differentiated effector memory CD45RA+ cells. Healthy and HIV-negative, the adult donors had no recent acute infections or vaccinations.

Sequencing used naive CD8+ T cells from PBMCs. The source is a man between 18 and 35 years old in good health. Some clones in this sample may be carry-over from other donors' samples. The chain combines TRBV7-9 with TRBJ2-2; 12 bases map to TRBD2. The DNA of the CDR3 is TGTGCCAGCAGCTTAAGACTAGCGGGAGCCCGTACCGGGGAGCTGTTTTTT. Translating it yields CASSLRLAGARTGELFF.